Sequencing of this T cell receptor beta chain was carried out in a study of chemoradiotherapy in HPV16-positive cancers (dated by TCRdb to between 2020 and 2023). As for the study more broadly: Candidate HPV-specific T-cell clones and common TCR motifs were defined through functional T-cell assays on cells from a couple of HPV16-positive patients. The study set out to ask whether T-cell immunity against the HPV oncoproteins E6 and E7 changes over the course of chemoradiotherapy and whether that immunity affects survival. Next, the candidate HPV-specific TCRs and motifs were followed in TCR repertoires from under 95 patients with HPV-related cancers. What the work shows at the level of the full study, not this receptor alone: Expansion of candidate HPV-specific clones and E7-related TCR motifs was observed in the tumor microenvironment during treatment, whereas no such expansion was observed for non-HPV-specific T cells. In HPV16-positive patients, expansion of HPV-responsive T cells during chemoradiotherapy was associated with improved recurrence-free survival. The survival association was reported for HPV16-positive patients, and the functional definition of HPV-specific T cells was derived from only two HPV16-positive patients.

In the case of this clone: Its antigen is currently not known. Nothing much larger sits one base from this clone, and base qualities are not available.

The library came from the immunoSEQ multiplex PCR assay. TCRdb re-hosts the immuneACCESS table, in-frame sequences only. Its copies lack some clones; in the studies checked, an unresolved V gene accounts for under half of them, and the cause for the rest is not known. This sample is represented by fewer than 40,000 clones; over 80% of them were singletons. The top ten constitute roughly 3.9% of the sample. Because repertoires were sampled repeatedly during chemoradiotherapy, clonal expansion in the tumor microenvironment could be followed. This receptor was identified in a human donor with HPV-associated anogenital cancer. This specimen consisted of blood, obtained from a patient who underwent chemoradiotherapy.

CDR3 region: CASSLGGQGGTGELFF. The DNA is as follows: TGTGCCAGCAGCTTAGGGGGACAGGGGGGCACCGGGGAGCTGTTTTTT. Recombination joined TRBV11-2 with TRBJ2-2; TRBD1 agrees with 11 junctional bases. Trimmed from V: 1 base; trimmed from J: 4 bases; junction bases lacking a gene match: 2. The CDR3 measures 16 amino acids from cysteine to phenylalanine. Here the CDR3 DNA is all that survives: 48 bases in frame from base 1. The germline V gene supplies CDR1 SGHAT and CDR2 FQNNGV.